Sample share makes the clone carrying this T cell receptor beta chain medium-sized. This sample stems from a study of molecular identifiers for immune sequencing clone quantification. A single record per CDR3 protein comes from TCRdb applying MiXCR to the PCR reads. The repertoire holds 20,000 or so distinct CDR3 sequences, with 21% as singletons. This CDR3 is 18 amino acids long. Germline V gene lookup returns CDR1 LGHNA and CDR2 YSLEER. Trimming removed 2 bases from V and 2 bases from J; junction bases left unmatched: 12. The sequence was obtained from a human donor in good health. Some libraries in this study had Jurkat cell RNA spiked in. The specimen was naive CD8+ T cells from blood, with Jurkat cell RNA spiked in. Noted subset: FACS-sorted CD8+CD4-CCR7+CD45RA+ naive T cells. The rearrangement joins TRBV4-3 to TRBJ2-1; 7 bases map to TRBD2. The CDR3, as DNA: TGCGCCAGCAGCCAACTCCCTCTTGGGGGAGGGCCCTACAATGAGCAGTTCTTC. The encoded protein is CASSQLPLGGGPYNEQFF.